The 21 T cell receptor beta chains below all came from one sample that was sequenced in a study of T cell changes during pregnancy in multiple sclerosis. The protocol was immunoSEQ multiplex PCR, while the TCRdb copy is restricted to in-frame clones and leaves out a portion. The sample carries about 60,000 clones, 90% to 95% recorded once. The sequencing here drew on peripheral blood, taken in the first trimester of pregnancy. The receptors shown here come from a female donor with multiple sclerosis, enrolled in a pregnancy study.

V gene TRBV2 combines with J gene TRBJ2-2, with no clear D. Trimming removed 8 bases at V and 1 base at J, with 17 bases between. The CDR3 is 16 residues long. The germline gives CDR1 SNHLY, CDR2 FYNNEI. CDR3 coding DNA: TGTGCCAGCGGTGCGGAAAACAGAATGAACACCGGGGAGCTGTTTTTT. Its protein is CASGAENRMNTGELFF.

This chain uses TRBV9 with TRBJ2-1, with TRBD2 matching over 9 bases. The CDR3 totals 17 residues. Germline V gives CDR1 SGDLS, CDR2 YYNGEE. J lost 7 bases, V lost 3 bases, and 14 bases had no gene match. The CDR3 protein is CASSEPPYAGGGNEQFF. Here the CDR3 DNA reads TGTGCCAGCAGCGAGCCCCCCTATGCGGGGGGGGGTAATGAGCAGTTCTTC.

This chain joins TRBV6-4 and TRBJ2-3; TRBD2 matches 7 bases. Germline loops: CDR1 MRHNA, CDR2 SNTAGT. The CDR3 spans 14 residues. V shed 5 bases, J shed 2 bases, and the junction held 4 bases outside the gene matches. The CDR3 DNA sequence: TGTGCCAGCAGTCCTAGCGGCTCCACAGATACGCAGTATTTT. Protein product: CASSPSGSTDTQYF.

The chain combines TRBV5-6 with TRBJ2-7; 10 bases line up with TRBD1. This CDR3 contains 12 residues. CDR1 is SGHDT and CDR2 is YYEEEE in the germline V gene. Losses at the gene ends were 7 bases for V and 5 bases for J; bases not matched to a gene: 3. The CDR3 loop reads CASGDRGDEQYF. Written as DNA, the CDR3 is TGTGCCAGCGGGGACAGGGGTGACGAGCAGTACTTC.

The rearrangement uses TRBV6-1 and TRBJ1-5; 7 bases line up with TRBD1. The CDR3 contains 15 residues. The germline V gene has CDR1 MNHNS and CDR2 SASEGT. V gave up 10 bases and J gave up 1 base; unmatched junction bases: 10. The CDR3 spells CATLRGDPSNQPQHF. Written as DNA, the CDR3 is TGTGCCACCCTCAGGGGGGATCCGAGCAATCAGCCCCAGCATTTT.

This clone was found once. The chain recombines TRBV18 with TRBJ1-2; D is perhaps TRBD1 (5 bases). CDR3 length equals 15 residues. Germline-derived CDR1 and CDR2 are KGHSH and LQKENI. The V and J ends lost 3 bases and 0 bases respectively, with 11 bases between them. The CDR3 DNA sequence: TGTGCCAGCTCACCCCTAGACAGCACTAACTATGGCTACACCTTC. This codes for CASSPLDSTNYGYTF.

The chain links TRBV6-5 to TRBJ2-5; perhaps TRBD1 as D (5 bases). There are 14 residues in the CDR3. Trimming removed 6 bases from V and 2 bases from J, with 13 bases in between. The V gene's germline CDR1 is MNHEY and CDR2 SVGAGI. The CDR3 reads CASSRSTVQETQYF. CDR3 DNA: TGTGCCAGCAGCCGCTCGACAGTTCAAGAGACCCAGTACTTC.

J is TRBJ1-5 and V is TRBV2; 8 bases fit TRBD1. V gave up 3 bases and J gave up 4 bases; unmatched junction bases: 2. The germline CDR1 and CDR2 sequences are SNHLY and FYNNEI. The CDR3 is 14 amino acids. The CDR3 nucleotides read TGTGCCAGCAGTGAGGACAGGGTGAATCAGCCCCAGCATTTT. This sequence encodes CASSEDRVNQPQHF.

This rearrangement joins TRBV6-5 to TRBJ1-2; weak D call: TRBD1 (6 bases). V was trimmed by 0 bases and J by 7 bases, leaving 12 bases between them. The CDR3 loop spans 14 amino acids. The germline V gene has CDR1 MNHEY and CDR2 SVGAGI. The chain's CDR3 is CASSYSTGSSGYTF. The CDR3 DNA reads as TGTGCCAGCAGTTACTCGACAGGATCCTCTGGCTACACCTTC.

V and J are TRBV27 and TRBJ1-1; 7 bases agree with TRBD1. The CDR3 consists of 16 residues. CDR1 is MNHEY, CDR2 SMNVEV, per germline (reference sequence). J gave up 7 bases and V 4 bases, and 15 bases lay outside the gene matches. The CDR3 protein is CASSSGGSDRAGEAFF. The CDR3 DNA sequence: TGTGCCAGCAGTTCGGGGGGGAGTGACAGGGCGGGTGAAGCTTTCTTT.

V usage is TRBV10-3 and J usage is TRBJ1-2; D gene uncertain. The V end was cut by 6 bases, the J end by 1 base, with 18 bases between. Germline V gene data show CDR1 as ENHRY and CDR2 as SYGVKD. The CDR3 length is 16 residues. The DNA for the CDR3 is TGTGCCATCAGAGGCACGACCGGGCGGGTTAACTATGGCTACACCTTC. This gives the protein CAIRGTTGRVNYGYTF.

The chain has TRBV19 and TRBJ1-6; 11 positions match TRBD1. V trimming: 5 bases; J trimming: 13 bases; junction bases outside the gene matches: 13. CDR3 length: 16 amino acids. Per the germline V gene, CDR1 is LNHDA and CDR2 is SQIVND (reference sequence). CDR3 nucleotides: TGTGCCAGTAGTTCTACGGACAGGGGGCCCGCCCGGCCCCTCCACTTT. Encoded protein: CASSSTDRGPARPLHF.

This clone appeared a few times. The chain employs TRBV6-4 and TRBJ2-1, with TRBD2 identical over 11 bases. CDR1 and CDR2 from the germline V gene are MRHNA and SNTAGT. This CDR3 comprises 15 residues. V was clipped by 0 bases and J by 6 bases; unmatched bases: 1. The CDR3 is CASSDSSGGANEQFF. CDR3 in DNA: TGTGCCAGCAGTGACTCTAGCGGGGGGGCCAATGAGCAGTTCTTC.

V gene TRBV6-5 combines with J gene TRBJ2-5, with 10 bases fitting TRBD2. The germline V gene encodes CDR1 MNHEY and CDR2 SVGAGI. V dropped 2 bases and J dropped 4; count of bases not matched to a gene: 1. This CDR3 contains 14 residues. The CDR3 region is CASSYRTSGETQYF. CDR3 nucleotide sequence: TGTGCCAGCAGTTACCGGACTAGCGGAGAGACCCAGTACTTC.

The CDR3 coding sequence is TGTGCCAGCAGCCCCGCTAGAGGCGTCACAGATACGCAGTATTTT. Amino acids: CASSPARGVTDTQYF. The genes are TRBV9 and TRBJ2-3; D is unresolved. Germline values: CDR1 SGDLS, CDR2 YYNGEE. V lost 4 bases to trimming and J lost 2 bases, with 14 bases between them. The CDR3 has 15 residues.

The genes are TRBV7-2 and TRBJ1-5; D uncertain. The CDR3 loop spans 14 amino acids. Germline V gene data show CDR1 as SGHTA and CDR2 as FQGNSA. V was clipped by 1 base and J by 6 bases, with 10 bases between them. CDR3 in DNA: TGTGCCAGCAGCTTAGGGACTAGTGGTCAGCCCCAGCATTTT. Its protein product is CASSLGTSGQPQHF.

This rearrangement joins TRBV19 to TRBJ2-1; 7 positions agree with TRBD1. The length of the CDR3 is 16 residues. CDR1 and CDR2 from the germline V gene are LNHDA and SQIVND (reference sequence). Losses at the gene ends were 6 bases for V and 0 bases for J; bases not matched to a gene: 8. Here the CDR3 reads CASRRAGGSSYNEQFF. The CDR3, as DNA: TGTGCCAGTAGGAGAGCAGGGGGAAGCTCCTACAATGAGCAGTTCTTC. Looking up the rest from reference TRBV19 and TRBJ2-1 gives the full variable domain: DGGITQSPKYLFRKEGQNVTLSCEQNLNHDAMYWYRQDPGQGLRLIYYSQIVNDFQKGDIAEGYSVSREKKESFPLTVTSAQKNPTAFYLCASRRAGGSSYNEQFFGPGTRLTVL.

The chain has TRBV6-5 and TRBJ1-1, with TRBD1 as a possible D gene (5 bases). There are 15 residues in the CDR3. Germline CDR1 and CDR2: MNHEY and SVGAGI. The germline V and J ends were trimmed by 2 bases and 4 bases, with 14 bases remaining between them. The CDR3 nucleotides read TGTGCCAGCAGTTACCGGGCAGGGATCGGCACTGAAGCTTTCTTT. Amino acid sequence: CASSYRAGIGTEAFF.

On this clone: The junction departs from germline at one end; a sequencing error may be responsible. The rearrangement joins TRBV7-7 to TRBJ2-3; D is unclear. CDR3 length: 14 residues. Germline V gene sequence: CDR1 SSHAT, CDR2 FNYEAQ (reference sequence). CDR3 residues: CASSYRAITDTQYF. The CDR3 DNA follows: TGTGCTAGCAGCTATCGCGCGATCACAGATACGCAGTATTTT.

V gene TRBV2 combines with J gene TRBJ2-2, with D hard to call. Deletions cut 2 bases from V and 4 bases from J, with 8 bases between. The CDR3 consists of 14 residues. The germline CDR1 and CDR2 sequences are SNHLY and FYNNEI. The CDR3 sequence is CASSENNPTGELFF. CDR3 nucleotides: TGTGCCAGCAGTGAAAATAATCCCACCGGGGAGCTGTTTTTT.

V usage is TRBV5-4 and J usage is TRBJ1-5; D may be TRBD1 (5 bases). There are 15 residues in the CDR3. The V end lost 0 bases, the J end lost 4 bases, and 11 bases lay between the germline ends. The germline V gene has CDR1 SGHNT and CDR2 YYREEE (reference sequence). The CDR3 DNA reads as TGTGCCAGCAGCTTGGGGCAGGGAAGGAATCAGCCCCAGCATTTT. Translating gives CASSLGQGRNQPQHF.